The 11 T cell receptor beta chains listed next were all sequenced from one sample in a study of blood T cell repertoires in COVID-19. The assay was immunoSEQ multiplex PCR, and TCRdb's table has in-frame clones only and misses some. The table lists roughly 75,000 clones, 74% of them singletons. What was sequenced was peripheral blood. The receptors derive from a human donor with acute or convalescent COVID-19. The donor label of this sample is uncertain.

The chain joins TRBV29-1 to TRBJ1-2; 7 bases are shared with TRBD1. Losses at the gene ends were 4 bases for V and 2 bases for J; bases not matched to a gene: 7. The CDR3 runs to 14 residues. CDR1 SQVTM and CDR2 ANQGSEA come from the germline V gene. CDR3 sequence (DNA): TGCAGCGTTGGAAAAGGACAGGCGAACTATGGCTACACCTTC. Its translation is CSVGKGQANYGYTF.

The gene calls are TRBV5-1 and TRBJ2-3; D may be TRBD2 (6 bases). Per the germline V gene, CDR1 is SGHRS and CDR2 is YFSETQ. The length of the CDR3 is 15 residues. Trimming removed 4 bases at V and 2 bases at J, with 14 bases between. As DNA, the CDR3 is TGCGCCAGCAGCCCCGGGGGACTCCTCACAGATACGCAGTATTTT. Translated, it gives CASSPGGLLTDTQYF.

The rearrangement joins TRBV10-2 to TRBJ2-3, with 9 positions matching TRBD2. The germline CDR1 and CDR2 sequences are WSHSY and SAAADI. Losses at the gene ends were 4 bases for V and 2 bases for J; bases not matched to a gene: 7. This CDR3 comprises 16 residues. DNA for the CDR3: TGCGCCAGCAGTGTTGGGACTAGCTACGACACAGATACGCAGTATTTT. It is translated as CASSVGTSYDTDTQYF.

The chain recombines TRBV6-5 with TRBJ1-3, with no clear D. V lost 7 bases and J lost 1, with 11 bases in between. The germline CDR1 and CDR2 sequences are MNHEY and SVGAGI. This CDR3 has 14 amino acids. The CDR3 here is CASIDPGSGNTIYF. The CDR3 DNA follows: TGTGCCAGCATCGATCCGGGGTCTGGAAACACCATATATTTT.

This chain uses TRBV11-3 with TRBJ2-1; possibly TRBD2 for D (6 bases). This CDR3 is 13 amino acids long. Per the germline V gene, CDR1 is SGHNT and CDR2 is YENEEA. V was trimmed by 5 bases and J by 6 bases, leaving 11 bases between them. The CDR3 loop is CASSPGDGNEQFF. The CDR3 DNA reads TGTGCCAGCAGCCCGGGGGATGGCAATGAGCAGTTCTTC.

The J gene is TRBJ2-5, the V gene TRBV24-1; tentative D call: TRBD2 (6 bases). CDR1 is KGHDR, CDR2 SFDVKD, per germline. V lost 5 bases to trimming and J lost 5 bases, with 20 bases between them. This CDR3 is built from 16 residues. The CDR3 protein is CATSGIGGGIQETQYF. The CDR3 DNA follows: TGTGCCACCAGTGGTATTGGAGGAGGGATTCAGGAGACCCAGTACTTC.

The chain is built from TRBV30 and TRBJ2-7; a weak D match, TRBD1 (5 bases). The CDR3 runs to 13 residues. The germline V gene encodes CDR1 GTSNPN and CDR2 SVGIG (reference sequence). V was cut by 4 bases and J by 0 bases, with 10 bases left in between. CDR3 in DNA: TGTGCCTGGACTCAGACAGACTCCTACGAGCAGTACTTC. As protein: CAWTQTDSYEQYF.

A few counts support this clone. The DNA of the CDR3 is TGCGCCAGCTATAAGACTAGCGGGGCTACCTACGAGCAGTACTTC. Protein sequence: CASYKTSGATYEQYF. This chain uses TRBV10-2 with TRBJ2-7, with TRBD2 matching 11 bases. Per the germline V gene, CDR1 is WSHSY and CDR2 is SAAADI. The V gene end was trimmed by 8 bases and the J gene end by 2 bases; junction bases not matched to a gene: 8. This CDR3 is 15 amino acids long.

This chain connects TRBV18 to TRBJ1-1, with 9 bases lining up with TRBD1. Germline lookup yields CDR1 KGHSH and CDR2 LQKENI. The V segment lost 2 bases and the J segment 4 bases; nucleotides outside the gene matches: 5. This CDR3 is built from 15 residues. Here the CDR3 DNA reads TGTGCCAGCTCACCAGGGGACAGGGTGGGCACTGAAGCTTTCTTT. Its protein is CASSPGDRVGTEAFF.

The chain uses TRBV6-5 and TRBJ2-7; TRBD1 matches 11 bases. Germline CDR1 is MNHEY and CDR2 is SVGAGI. There are 15 residues in the CDR3. Trimming took 5 bases from V and 1 from J; bases not matched to a gene: 4. As DNA, the CDR3 is TGTGCCAGCAGTAGGGGGACAGGGGGTTCCTACGAGCAGTACTTC. The encoded protein is CASSRGTGGSYEQYF.

This sequence joins TRBV11-3 and TRBJ1-1; D might be TRBD1 (6 bases). This CDR3 region has 13 residues. Trimming left V 5 bases short and J 11 bases short, with 18 bases between. Germline V gives CDR1 SGHNT, CDR2 YENEEA. The CDR3 here is CASSPGDMRKAFF. The DNA for the CDR3 is TGTGCCAGCAGCCCAGGGGACATGCGGAAGGCTTTCTTT.